A single sample gave rise to the 22 T cell receptor beta chains below, sequenced in a study of blood T cell repertoires in COVID-19. Produced via immunoSEQ multiplex PCR; TCRdb's table is partial and in-frame only. The repertoire holds 110,000 or so clones, 81% seen once, with about 1.6% in the top ten. Sequenced input: peripheral blood. Source of these receptors: a man aged 45-65 years with acute or convalescent COVID-19.

The rearrangement uses TRBV18 and TRBJ1-2; 7 nucleotides agree with TRBD1. The V segment lost 4 bases and the J segment 8 bases; nucleotides outside the gene matches: 19. This CDR3 is built from 17 residues. Germline V CDR1 and CDR2: KGHSH, LQKENI. The CDR3 DNA sequence: TGTGCCAGCTCACAAACCTTGTCGACAGGGAGGACGGAAGGCTACACCTTC. Protein: CASSQTLSTGRTEGYTF.

This clone was counted a few times. The V and J genes are TRBV3-1 (or the pseudogene TRBV3-2) and TRBJ1-3; 8 bases match TRBD1. The CDR3 runs 17 residues. Losses at the gene ends were 3 bases for V and 0 bases for J; bases not matched to a gene: 7. Per germline, CDR1 LGHDT and CDR2 YNNKEL (reference sequence). The CDR3 DNA is TGTGCCAGCAGCCAGGGCTGGGGACAGGCCTCTGGAAACACCATATATTTT. This encodes CASSQGWGQASGNTIYF.

V is TRBV19 and J is TRBJ1-2; 7 bases match TRBD1. CDR3 length: 14 residues. The germline gives CDR1 LNHDA, CDR2 SQIVND (reference sequence). V dropped 5 bases and J dropped 5; count of bases not matched to a gene: 8. The CDR3 region is CASSALTGDYGYTF. CDR3 sequence (DNA): TGTGCCAGTAGTGCCCTAACAGGGGATTATGGCTACACCTTC. Variable domain in full (rest from reference TRBV19 and TRBJ1-2): DGGITQSPKYLFRKEGQNVTLSCEQNLNHDAMYWYRQDPGQGLRLIYYSQIVNDFQKGDIAEGYSVSREKKESFPLTVTSAQKNPTAFYLCASSALTGDYGYTFGSGTRLTVV.

The gene calls are TRBV5-4 and TRBJ1-1; D gene ambiguous. The CDR3 runs 14 residues. V shed 3 bases and J shed 4 bases, with 13 bases lying between them. The germline V gene has CDR1 SGHNT and CDR2 YYREEE (reference sequence). For the CDR3, the DNA is TGTGCCAGCAGCTCATTTGGTTACTCCACTGAAGCTTTCTTT. Translating gives CASSSFGYSTEAFF.

V is TRBV6-5 and J is TRBJ1-2; 7 bases are a match to TRBD1. The germline V gene has CDR1 MNHEY and CDR2 SVGAGI. With 6 bases clipped from V and 2 bases from J, the junction kept 3 bases outside the gene matches. The CDR3 runs 13 residues. CDR3 nucleotide sequence: TGTGCCAGCAGCACACAGGGGAACTATGGCTACACCTTC. It codes for CASSTQGNYGYTF.

Written as DNA, the CDR3 is TGTGCCAGTAGTATTTTTACAGGGGGCTCCACAGATACGCAGTATTTT. Protein product: CASSIFTGGSTDTQYF. The chain carries TRBV19 and TRBJ2-3; the match to TRBD1 covers 9 bases. The CDR3 spans 16 residues. V lost 3 bases to trimming and J lost 2 bases; unmatched junction nucleotides: 6. Germline V gene sequence: CDR1 LNHDA, CDR2 SQIVND (reference sequence).

The chain is built from TRBV19 and TRBJ2-2; D is unclear. The V gene lost 3 bases and the J gene lost 4 bases, with 6 bases spanning the gap. The CDR3 length is 13 residues. Germline values: CDR1 LNHDA, CDR2 SQIVND (reference sequence). The CDR3 nucleotides are TGTGCCAGTAGTATCAAAGCCACCGGGGAGCTGTTTTTT. Amino acids: CASSIKATGELFF.

CDR3 amino acids: CASSLIQGEGSPLHF. CDR3 sequence (DNA): TGTGCCAGCAGCTTGATACAGGGGGAAGGTTCACCCCTCCACTTT. The chain recombines TRBV5-5 with TRBJ1-6; 8 bases map to TRBD1. This CDR3 spans 15 amino acids. CDR1 is SGHKS and CDR2 is YYEKEE in the germline V gene (reference sequence). V dropped 1 base and J dropped 9; count of bases not matched to a gene: 6.

The rearrangement uses TRBV10-3 and TRBJ1-1, with D possibly matching TRBD1 (6 bases). V lost 3 bases, J lost 3 bases, and 14 bases lay in between. There are 15 residues in the CDR3. Germline V CDR1 and CDR2: ENHRY, SYGVKD. CDR3 region: CAISEAQGPDTEAFF. The CDR3 region has the DNA TGTGCCATCAGTGAAGCCCAGGGGCCGGACACTGAAGCTTTCTTT.

V usage is TRBV10-3 and J usage is TRBJ1-5; a weak D match, TRBD1 (6 bases). V was trimmed by 5 bases and J by 6 bases, leaving 11 bases between them. This CDR3 is built from 13 residues. The germline CDR1 and CDR2 sequences are ENHRY and SYGVKD. Written as DNA, the CDR3 is TGTGCCATCAGTCGACAGGCTGGTCAGCCCCAGCATTTT. Translation: CAISRQAGQPQHF.

The chain couples TRBV20-1 to TRBJ2-7; D may be TRBD1 (5 bases). Germline V gives CDR1 DFQATT, CDR2 SNEGSKA (reference sequence). The CDR3 runs 13 residues. With 3 bases removed from V and 2 bases from J, the gap between germline ends came to 11 bases. The CDR3 loop is CSASSDSPYEQYF. The CDR3 coding sequence is TGCAGTGCTAGTAGTGACAGCCCCTACGAGCAGTACTTC.

V usage is TRBV19 and J usage is TRBJ2-1; 8 nucleotides agree with TRBD2. CDR3 length: 14 residues. Germline assignment: CDR1 LNHDA and CDR2 SQIVND (reference sequence). With 4 bases clipped from V and 9 bases from J, the junction kept 8 bases outside the gene matches. The CDR3: CASSKQIAGSEQFF. Here the CDR3 DNA reads TGTGCCAGTAGTAAACAGATAGCGGGGAGTGAGCAGTTCTTC.

For the CDR3, the DNA is TGCGCCAGCAGACAGACAGGTGAGGTCCCCCTACTCACCTACGAGCAGTACTTC. Its protein is CASRQTGEVPLLTYEQYF. The chain couples TRBV23-1 to TRBJ2-7, with D perhaps matching TRBD1 (6 bases). TRBV23-1 is given ORF status, its function remaining uncertain. V was cut by 6 bases and J by 2 bases, with 26 bases left in between. There are 18 residues in the CDR3.

The CDR3 sequence is CASTYGTSGGNEQFF. The CDR3 DNA reads as TGTGCCAGCACCTACGGGACTAGCGGGGGAAATGAGCAGTTCTTC. The rearrangement links TRBV6-5 to TRBJ2-1; 14 bases fit TRBD2. The germline V gene encodes CDR1 MNHEY and CDR2 SVGAGI. The CDR3 sequence is 15 residues long. V was pared by 7 bases and J by 7 bases, with 6 bases of the junction left unmatched.

This clone was picked up a small number of times. For the CDR3, the DNA is TGCGCCAGCAGCTTGAGTCCGGGAAACACTGAAGCTTTCTTT. It yields the protein CASSLSPGNTEAFF. The gene calls are TRBV5-1 and TRBJ1-1; no clear D. The V end was cut by 1 base, the J end by 2 bases, with 9 bases between. CDR3 size: 14 residues. Germline V lookup: CDR1 SGHRS, CDR2 YFSETQ.

The CDR3 DNA is TGTGCCAGTAGTACAGGGACGGTGCAGGGGACTACGCAGTATTTT. The encoded protein is CASSTGTVQGTTQYF. V usage is TRBV19 and J usage is TRBJ2-3; a weak D match, TRBD1 (6 bases). The V gene's germline CDR1 is LNHDA and CDR2 SQIVND (reference sequence). Trimming pared 4 bases from V and 8 bases from J, leaving 19 bases between. There are 15 residues in the CDR3. Looking up the rest from reference TRBV19 and TRBJ2-3 gives the full variable domain: DGGITQSPKYLFRKEGQNVTLSCEQNLNHDAMYWYRQDPGQGLRLIYYSQIVNDFQKGDIAEGYSVSREKKESFPLTVTSAQKNPTAFYLCASSTGTVQGTTQYFGPGTRLTVL.

V gene TRBV2 combines with J gene TRBJ1-1; D is unclear. The V end was cut by 4 bases, the J end by 1 base, with 7 bases between. This CDR3 has 13 amino acids. Per germline, CDR1 SNHLY and CDR2 FYNNEI. CDR3 protein: CASSGRQNTEAFF. As DNA, the CDR3 is TGTGCCAGCAGTGGACGACAGAACACTGAAGCTTTCTTT.

V is TRBV18 and J is TRBJ1-1; 9 nucleotides agree with TRBD1. V lost 3 bases, J lost 7 bases, and 6 bases stayed unmatched. This CDR3 contains 14 residues. From germline, CDR1 is KGHSH and CDR2 LQKENI. The CDR3 here is CASSPKQGASEAFF. CDR3 sequence (DNA): TGTGCCAGCTCACCTAAACAGGGGGCAAGTGAAGCTTTCTTT.

The chain links TRBV9 to TRBJ1-2; D may be TRBD1 (6 bases). Germline values: CDR1 SGDLS, CDR2 YYNGEE. The CDR3 runs 14 residues. V was shortened by 0 bases and J by 3 bases, with 9 bases between the two germline ends. The chain's CDR3 is CASSVVGGHYGYTF. The CDR3 DNA reads TGTGCCAGCAGCGTAGTAGGGGGTCACTATGGCTACACCTTC.

This chain links TRBV30 with TRBJ1-6; no reliable D call. There are 14 residues in the CDR3. The germline CDR1 and CDR2 sequences are GTSNPN and SVGIG (reference sequence). V was trimmed by 0 bases and J by 10 bases, leaving 13 bases between them. DNA of the CDR3: TGTGCCTGGAGTGTAAAGGCCGCCAGGTCACCCCTCCACTTT. The encoded protein is CAWSVKAARSPLHF.

J is TRBJ1-1 and V is TRBV6-6; 8 bases line up with TRBD1. CDR1 and CDR2 from the germline V gene are MNHNY and SVGAGI (reference sequence). This CDR3 contains 14 residues. With 5 bases clipped from V and 4 bases from J, the junction kept 6 bases outside the gene matches. CDR3 sequence reads: CASSKITGGTEAFF. The CDR3 DNA reads TGTGCCAGCAGTAAGATAACAGGGGGCACTGAAGCTTTCTTT.

V and J are TRBV6-5 and TRBJ2-1; 7 bases are a match to TRBD2. The CDR3 has 12 amino acids. The V gene end was trimmed by 9 bases and the J gene end by 2 bases; junction bases not matched to a gene: 1. Germline CDR1 and CDR2: MNHEY and SVGAGI. CDR3 nucleotide sequence: TGTGCCAGTGGGACTACCTACAATGAGCAGTTCTTC. This encodes CASGTTYNEQFF.